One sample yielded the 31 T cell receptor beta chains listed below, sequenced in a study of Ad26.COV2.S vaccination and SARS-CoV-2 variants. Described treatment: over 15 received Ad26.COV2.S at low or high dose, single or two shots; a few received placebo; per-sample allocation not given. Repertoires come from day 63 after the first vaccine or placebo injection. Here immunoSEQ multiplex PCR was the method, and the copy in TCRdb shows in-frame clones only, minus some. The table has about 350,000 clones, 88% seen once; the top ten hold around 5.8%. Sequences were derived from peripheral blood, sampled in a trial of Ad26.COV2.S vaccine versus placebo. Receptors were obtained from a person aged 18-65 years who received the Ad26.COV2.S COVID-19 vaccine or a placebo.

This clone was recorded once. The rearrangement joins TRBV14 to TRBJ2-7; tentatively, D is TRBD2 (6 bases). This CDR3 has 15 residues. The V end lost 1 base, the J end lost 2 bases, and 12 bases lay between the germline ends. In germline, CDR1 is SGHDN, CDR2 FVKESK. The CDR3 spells CASSQVGGPTYEQYF. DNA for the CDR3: TGTGCCAGCAGCCAAGTCGGGGGACCCACCTACGAGCAGTACTTC.

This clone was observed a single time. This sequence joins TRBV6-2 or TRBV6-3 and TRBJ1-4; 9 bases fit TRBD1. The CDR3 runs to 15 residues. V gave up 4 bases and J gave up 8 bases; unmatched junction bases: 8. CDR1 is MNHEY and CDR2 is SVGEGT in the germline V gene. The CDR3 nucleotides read TGTGCCAGCAGTTCCTCGGGACAGGGAGAAGAAAAACTGTTTTTT. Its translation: CASSSSGQGEEKLFF.

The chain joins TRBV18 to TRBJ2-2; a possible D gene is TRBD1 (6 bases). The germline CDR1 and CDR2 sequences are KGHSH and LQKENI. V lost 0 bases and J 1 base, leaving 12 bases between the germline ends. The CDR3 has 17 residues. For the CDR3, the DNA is TGTGCCAGCTCACCACCGGCAGAACAGGGGAACACCGGGGAGCTGTTTTTT. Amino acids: CASSPPAEQGNTGELFF. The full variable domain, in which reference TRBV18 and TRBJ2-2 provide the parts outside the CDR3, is NAGVMQNPRHLVRRRGQEARLRCSPMKGHSHVYWYRQLPEEGLKFMVYLQKENIIDESGMPKERFSAEFPKEGPSILRIQQVVRGDSAAYFCASSPPAEQGNTGELFFGEGSRLTVL.

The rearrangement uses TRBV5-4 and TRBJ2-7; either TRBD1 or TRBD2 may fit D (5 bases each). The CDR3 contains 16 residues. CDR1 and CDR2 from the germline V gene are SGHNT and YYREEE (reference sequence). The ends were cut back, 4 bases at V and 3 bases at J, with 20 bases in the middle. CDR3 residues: CASSLVGGRESYEQYF. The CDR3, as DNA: TGTGCCAGCAGCCTAGTCGGTGGCAGGGAGAGCTACGAGCAGTACTTC. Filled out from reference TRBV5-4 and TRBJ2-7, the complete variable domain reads ETGVTQSPTHLIKTRGQQVTLRCSSQSGHNTVSWYQQALGQGPQFIFQYYREEENGRGNFPPRFSGLQFPNYSSELNVNALELDDSALYLCASSLVGGRESYEQYFGPGTRLTVT.

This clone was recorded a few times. The CDR3 is CASLPAGTGGFYGYTF. The DNA of the CDR3 is TGTGCCAGCCTTCCCGCCGGGACAGGGGGCTTCTATGGCTACACCTTC. The chain couples TRBV28 to TRBJ1-2; 12 nucleotides agree with TRBD1. The V gene's germline CDR1 is MDHEN and CDR2 SYDVKM. This CDR3 spans 16 amino acids. The ends lost 8 bases at V and 4 bases at J; junction bases unmatched: 11.

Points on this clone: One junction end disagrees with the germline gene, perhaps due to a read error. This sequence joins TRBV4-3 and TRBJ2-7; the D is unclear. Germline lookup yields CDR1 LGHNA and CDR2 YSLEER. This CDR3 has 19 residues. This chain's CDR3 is CASSQEYPGRVRVGYERYF. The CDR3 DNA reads TGCGCCAGCAGCCAAGAGTATCCAGGAAGGGTGAGAGTGGGGTACGAGCGGTACTTC.

The DNA for the CDR3 is TGCGCCAGCAGCCAAGATATGAGTATAGGCAATGAGCAGTTCTTC. Amino acid sequence: CASSQDMSIGNEQFF. J is TRBJ2-1 and V is TRBV4-3; D unclear. The CDR3 sequence is 15 residues long. Germline-derived CDR1 and CDR2 are LGHNA and YSLEER. Trimming removed 0 bases from V and 6 bases from J, with 12 bases in between.

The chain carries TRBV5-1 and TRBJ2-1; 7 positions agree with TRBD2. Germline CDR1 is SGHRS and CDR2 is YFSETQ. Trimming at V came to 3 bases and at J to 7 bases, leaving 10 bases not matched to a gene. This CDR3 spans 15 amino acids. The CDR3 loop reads CASSSLAASLNEQFF. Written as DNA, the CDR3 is TGCGCCAGCAGCTCCCTAGCGGCCTCCCTTAATGAGCAGTTCTTC.

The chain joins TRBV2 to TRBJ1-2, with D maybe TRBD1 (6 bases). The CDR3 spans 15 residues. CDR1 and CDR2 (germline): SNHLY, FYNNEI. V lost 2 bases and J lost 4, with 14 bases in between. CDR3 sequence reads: CASSELGTTSYGYTF. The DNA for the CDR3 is TGTGCCAGCAGTGAACTTGGGACAACGAGCTATGGCTACACCTTC.

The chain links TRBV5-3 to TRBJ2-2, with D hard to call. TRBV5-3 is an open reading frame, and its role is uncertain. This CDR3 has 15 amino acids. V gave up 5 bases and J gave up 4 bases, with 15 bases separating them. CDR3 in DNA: TGTGCCAGAAGGGGCCCCTGTCGCGGCACCGGGGAGCTGTTTTTT. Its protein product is CARRGPCRGTGELFF.

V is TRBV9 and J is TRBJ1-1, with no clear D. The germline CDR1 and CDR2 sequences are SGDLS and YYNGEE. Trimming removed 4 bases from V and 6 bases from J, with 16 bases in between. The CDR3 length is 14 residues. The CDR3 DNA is TGTGCCAGCAGCCCACTACCCTTGCGCGCTGAAGCTTTCTTT. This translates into CASSPLPLRAEAFF.

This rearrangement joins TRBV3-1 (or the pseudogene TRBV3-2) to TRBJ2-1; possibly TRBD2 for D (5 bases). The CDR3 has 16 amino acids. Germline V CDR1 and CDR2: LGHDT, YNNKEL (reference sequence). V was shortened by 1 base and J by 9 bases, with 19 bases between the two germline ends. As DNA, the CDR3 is TGTGCCAGCAGCCAAGGTATAAAAGAGGGAGTTGGTGAGCAGTTCTTC. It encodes CASSQGIKEGVGEQFF.

The CDR3 sequence is CASSYSTGGEAFF. Written as DNA, the CDR3 is TGTGCCAGCAGTTACTCGACGGGGGGGGAAGCTTTCTTT. The genes are TRBV6-2 or TRBV6-3 and TRBJ1-1; tentative D call: TRBD1 (5 bases). The CDR3 spans 13 residues. Trimming shortened V by 0 bases and J by 8 bases, and 10 bases separated the two germline ends. The germline CDR1 and CDR2 sequences are MNHEY and SVGEGT.

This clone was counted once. The CDR3 DNA reads TGTGCCTGGAGTCCATACAATGAGCAGTTCTTC. This sequence encodes CAWSPYNEQFF. This chain links TRBV30 with TRBJ2-1, with no clear D. Germline V gene data show CDR1 as GTSNPN and CDR2 as SVGIG (reference sequence). The CDR3 is 11 residues long. V lost 2 bases and J lost 4, with 3 bases in between.

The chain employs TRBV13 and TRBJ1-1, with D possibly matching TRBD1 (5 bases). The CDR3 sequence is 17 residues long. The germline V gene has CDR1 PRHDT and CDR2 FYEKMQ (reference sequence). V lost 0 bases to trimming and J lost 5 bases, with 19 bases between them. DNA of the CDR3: TGTGCCAGCAGCTTAGGGTGGGGGGGACGGAGAGGAACTGAAGCTTTCTTT. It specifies CASSLGWGGRRGTEAFF.

Here the CDR3 reads CASSPGGSGVNSPLHF. The CDR3 region has the DNA TGCGCCAGCAGCCCTGGAGGGTCAGGGGTCAATTCACCCCTCCACTTT. The V gene is TRBV5-1, the J gene TRBJ1-6; D possibly corresponds to TRBD1 (6 bases). The germline CDR1 and CDR2 sequences are SGHRS and YFSETQ. V gave up 4 bases and J gave up 7 bases, with 18 bases separating them. This CDR3 contains 16 residues. The entire variable domain, with the rest obtained from reference TRBV5-1 and TRBJ1-6, is as follows: KAGVTQTPRYLIKTRGQQVTLSCSPISGHRSVSWYQQTPGQGLQFLFEYFSETQRNKGNFPGRFSGRQFSNSRSEMNVSTLELGDSALYLCASSPGGSGVNSPLHFGNGTRLTVT.

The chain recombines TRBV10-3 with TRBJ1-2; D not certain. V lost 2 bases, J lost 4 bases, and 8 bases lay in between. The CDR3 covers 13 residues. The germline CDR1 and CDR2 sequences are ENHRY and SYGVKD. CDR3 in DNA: TGTGCCATCAGTGAGGAGGCAGTCTATGGCTACACCTTC. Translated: CAISEEAVYGYTF.

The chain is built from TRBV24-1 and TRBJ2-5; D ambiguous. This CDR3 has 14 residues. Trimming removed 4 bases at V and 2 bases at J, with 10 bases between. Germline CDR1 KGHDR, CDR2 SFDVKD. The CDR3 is CATSDSGRQETQYF. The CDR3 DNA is TGTGCCACCAGTGACTCTGGACGGCAAGAGACCCAGTACTTC.

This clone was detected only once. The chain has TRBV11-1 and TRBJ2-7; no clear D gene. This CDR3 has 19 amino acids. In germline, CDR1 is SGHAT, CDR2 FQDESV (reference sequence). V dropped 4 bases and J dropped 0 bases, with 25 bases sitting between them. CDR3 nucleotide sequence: TGTGCCAGCAGCTCAGCTGGTAGAGGCGGAACCAGCCTCTCCTACGAGCAGTACTTC. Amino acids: CASSSAGRGGTSLSYEQYF.

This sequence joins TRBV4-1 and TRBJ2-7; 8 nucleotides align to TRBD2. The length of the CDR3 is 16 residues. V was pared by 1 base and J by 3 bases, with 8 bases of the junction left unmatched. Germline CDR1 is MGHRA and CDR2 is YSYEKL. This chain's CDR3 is CASSQVFTSGNYEQYF. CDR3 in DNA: TGCGCCAGCAGCCAAGTGTTCACTAGCGGCAACTACGAGCAGTACTTC.

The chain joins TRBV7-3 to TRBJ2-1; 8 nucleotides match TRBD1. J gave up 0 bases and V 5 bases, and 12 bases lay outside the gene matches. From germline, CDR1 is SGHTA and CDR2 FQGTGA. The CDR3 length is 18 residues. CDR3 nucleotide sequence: TGTGCCAGCAGCCCTCCCCCAGGGGGCAAGTCCTCCTACAATGAGCAGTTCTTC. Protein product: CASSPPPGGKSSYNEQFF. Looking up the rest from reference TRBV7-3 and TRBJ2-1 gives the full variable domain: GAGVSQTPSNKVTEKGKYVELRCDPISGHTALYWYRQSLGQGPEFLIYFQGTGAADDSGLPNDRFFAVRPEGSVSTLKIQRTERGDSAVYLCASSPPPGGKSSYNEQFFGPGTRLTVL.

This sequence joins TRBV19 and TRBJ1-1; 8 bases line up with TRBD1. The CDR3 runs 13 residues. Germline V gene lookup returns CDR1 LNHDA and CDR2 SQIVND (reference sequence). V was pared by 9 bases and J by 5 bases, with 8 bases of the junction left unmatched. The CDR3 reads CASRTWDRTEAFF. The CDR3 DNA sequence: TGTGCCAGCCGAACCTGGGACAGGACTGAAGCTTTCTTT.

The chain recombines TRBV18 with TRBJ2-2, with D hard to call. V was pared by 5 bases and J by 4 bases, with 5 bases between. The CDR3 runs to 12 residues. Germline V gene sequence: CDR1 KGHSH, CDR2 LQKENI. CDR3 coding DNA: TGTGCCAGCTCATGGGTCACCGGGGAGCTGTTTTTT. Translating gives CASSWVTGELFF.

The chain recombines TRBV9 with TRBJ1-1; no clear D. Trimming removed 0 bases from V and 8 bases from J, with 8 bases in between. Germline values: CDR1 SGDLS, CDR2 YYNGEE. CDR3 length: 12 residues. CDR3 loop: CASSVDGREAFF. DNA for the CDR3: TGTGCCAGCAGCGTAGACGGCAGGGAAGCTTTCTTT.

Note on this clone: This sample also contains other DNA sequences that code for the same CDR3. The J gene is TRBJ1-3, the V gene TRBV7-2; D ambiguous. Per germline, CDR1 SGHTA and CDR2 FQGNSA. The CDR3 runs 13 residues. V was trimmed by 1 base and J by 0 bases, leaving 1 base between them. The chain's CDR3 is CASSLVSGNTIYF. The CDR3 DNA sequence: TGTGCCAGCAGCTTAGTCTCTGGAAACACCATATATTTT.

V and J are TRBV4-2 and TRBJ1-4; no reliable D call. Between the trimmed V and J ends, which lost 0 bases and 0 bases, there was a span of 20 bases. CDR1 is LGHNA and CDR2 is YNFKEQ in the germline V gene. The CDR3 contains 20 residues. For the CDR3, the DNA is TGTGCCAGCAGCCAAGACTTCAGGCGGCAGTACATATCAACTAATGAAAAACTGTTTTTT. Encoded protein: CASSQDFRRQYISTNEKLFF.

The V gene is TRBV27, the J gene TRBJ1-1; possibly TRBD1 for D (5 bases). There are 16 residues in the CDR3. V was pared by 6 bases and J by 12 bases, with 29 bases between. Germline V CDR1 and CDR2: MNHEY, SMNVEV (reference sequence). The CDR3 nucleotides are TGTGCCAGCAGCTATTGGCCCCGGGACTCTTCAAGGGCGTCTTTCTTT. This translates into CASSYWPRDSSRASFF.

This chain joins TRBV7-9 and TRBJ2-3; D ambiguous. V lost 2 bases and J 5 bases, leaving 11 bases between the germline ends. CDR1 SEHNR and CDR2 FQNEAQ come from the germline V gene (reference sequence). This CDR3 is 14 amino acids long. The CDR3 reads CASSLLTFGDTQYF. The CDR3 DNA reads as TGTGCCAGCAGCTTACTGACCTTCGGAGATACGCAGTATTTT.

The CDR3 nucleotides are TGTGCCAGCAGCTTTGGGGACATGAGCAATCAGCCCCAGCATTTT. Translation: CASSFGDMSNQPQHF. This chain links TRBV7-9 with TRBJ1-5; D may be TRBD1 (6 bases). The CDR3 totals 15 residues. Germline CDR1 SEHNR, CDR2 FQNEAQ (reference sequence). V was pared by 3 bases and J by 1 base, with 10 bases between.

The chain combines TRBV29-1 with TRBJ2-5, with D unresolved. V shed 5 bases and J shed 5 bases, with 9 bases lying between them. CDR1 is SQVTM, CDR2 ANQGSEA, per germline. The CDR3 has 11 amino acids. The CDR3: CSVMMKETQYF. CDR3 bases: TGCAGCGTTATGATGAAGGAGACCCAGTACTTC.

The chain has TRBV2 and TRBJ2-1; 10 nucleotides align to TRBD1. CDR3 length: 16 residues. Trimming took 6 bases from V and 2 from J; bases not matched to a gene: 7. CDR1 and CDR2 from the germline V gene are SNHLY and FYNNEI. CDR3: CASRAPTGGPYNEQFF. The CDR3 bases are TGTGCCAGCAGGGCCCCGACAGGGGGCCCCTACAATGAGCAGTTCTTC.